A single sample is the source of the 20 T cell receptor beta chains below, sequenced in a study of early T cells in non-severe SARS-CoV-2 infection. Using its own MiXCR run on the 5' RACE reads, TCRdb lists one record per CDR3 protein. The data contain fewer than 40,000 distinct CDR3 sequences, around 5.8% of them seen just once; the ten biggest clones take up 5.3%. Sequenced sample: whole blood. These receptors were collected from an adult who was a healthcare worker with PCR-confirmed SARS-CoV-2 infection or an uninfected control (not recorded which).

This clonotype is medium-sized by share. The gene calls are TRBV18 and TRBJ2-5; a possible D gene is TRBD2 (5 bases). Germline values: CDR1 KGHSH, CDR2 LQKENI. There are 13 residues in the CDR3. With 5 bases removed from V and 5 bases from J, the gap between germline ends came to 12 bases. CDR3 bases: TGTGCCAGCTCAACGCCCCGCGGGGAGACCCAGTACTTC. This sequence encodes CASSTPRGETQYF. Full variable domain (rest looked up from reference TRBV18 and TRBJ2-5): NAGVMQNPRHLVRRRGQEARLRCSPMKGHSHVYWYRQLPEEGLKFMVYLQKENIIDESGMPKERFSAEFPKEGPSILRIQQVVRGDSAAYFCASSTPRGETQYFGPGTRLLVL.

This clonotype was seen many times. V and J are TRBV6-2 or TRBV6-3 and TRBJ1-5; 7 nucleotides line up with TRBD1. V lost 6 bases and J lost 4; bases outside the gene matches: 9. The CDR3 extends over 15 amino acids. Germline lookup yields CDR1 MNHEY and CDR2 SVGEGT. Written as DNA, the CDR3 is TGTGCCAGCAGGGATAGGGGGCACGTAAATCAGCCCCAGCATTTT. This sequence encodes CASRDRGHVNQPQHF.

This clonotype was seen many times. V gene TRBV19 combines with J gene TRBJ2-2; D is perhaps TRBD1 or TRBD2 (5 bases each). CDR3 size: 16 residues. Trimming cost V 1 base and J 0 bases, with 9 bases left between them. CDR1 is LNHDA, CDR2 SQIVND, per germline (reference sequence). The CDR3 DNA reads TGTGCCAGTAGTATAGGGGGGACCGCGAACACCGGGGAGCTGTTTTTT. This encodes CASSIGGTANTGELFF. The full variable domain, in which reference TRBV19 and TRBJ2-2 provide the parts outside the CDR3, is DGGITQSPKYLFRKEGQNVTLSCEQNLNHDAMYWYRQDPGQGLRLIYYSQIVNDFQKGDIAEGYSVSREKKESFPLTVTSAQKNPTAFYLCASSIGGTANTGELFFGEGSRLTVL.

This clonotype was seen ten or more times. The chain combines TRBV7-3 with TRBJ2-1; 9 bases align to TRBD2. Germline V gene lookup returns CDR1 SGHTA and CDR2 FQGTGA. The J segment lost 6 bases and the V segment lost 3 bases, leaving 6 bases of the junction unmatched. This CDR3 spans 15 amino acids. CDR3: CASSFGGRALNEQFF. The DNA of the CDR3 is TGTGCCAGCAGCTTTGGCGGGAGGGCCCTCAATGAGCAGTTCTTC. Filled out from reference TRBV7-3 and TRBJ2-1, the complete variable domain reads GAGVSQTPSNKVTEKGKYVELRCDPISGHTALYWYRQSLGQGPEFLIYFQGTGAADDSGLPNDRFFAVRPEGSVSTLKIQRTERGDSAVYLCASSFGGRALNEQFFGPGTRLTVL.

The J gene is TRBJ2-7, the V gene TRBV11-2; 8 nucleotides match TRBD2. The CDR3 is 15 residues long. V lost 7 bases and J lost 6; bases outside the gene matches: 14. CDR1 is SGHAT, CDR2 FQNNGV, per germline. CDR3 sequence reads: CASTELRSGSLEQYF. CDR3 coding DNA: TGTGCCAGCACCGAATTGAGAAGCGGGAGCCTCGAGCAGTACTTC. The whole variable domain, remainder taken from reference TRBV11-2 and TRBJ2-7, is EAGVAQSPRYKIIEKRQSVAFWCNPISGHATLYWYQQILGQGPKLLIQFQNNGVVDDSQLPKDRFSAERLKGVDSTLKIQPAKLEDSAVYLCASTELRSGSLEQYFGPGTRLTVT.

This clonotype was seen many times. V and J are TRBV24-1 and TRBJ2-2; D is ambiguous. Germline V lookup: CDR1 KGHDR, CDR2 SFDVKD. The CDR3 runs to 13 residues. V was cut by 9 bases and J by 0 bases, with 7 bases left in between. The CDR3 sequence is CATLSPNTGELFF. The DNA of the CDR3 is TGTGCCACCTTGAGTCCGAACACCGGGGAGCTGTTTTTT.

This clonotype was observed at least ten times. The chain has TRBV5-5 and TRBJ1-1, with 8 bases matching TRBD1. Germline CDR1 is SGHKS and CDR2 is YYEKEE (reference sequence). This CDR3 has 13 residues. V gave up 4 bases and J gave up 3 bases; unmatched junction bases: 2. CDR3 residues: CASSPTGDTEAFF. The CDR3 DNA reads TGTGCCAGCAGCCCGACAGGGGACACTGAAGCTTTCTTT.

This clonotype appeared many times. The V gene is TRBV6-5, the J gene TRBJ2-4; D is ambiguous. Germline V gene lookup returns CDR1 MNHEY and CDR2 SVGAGI. The CDR3 has 13 amino acids. V was trimmed by 6 bases and J by 6 bases, leaving 12 bases between them. The CDR3 coding sequence is TGTGCCAGCAGCAAAACTACCCGAAACATTCAGTACTTC. Amino acids: CASSKTTRNIQYF.

This clonotype was counted at least ten times. The chain carries TRBV20-1 and TRBJ2-7; 7 bases fit TRBD1. There are 13 residues in the CDR3. In germline, CDR1 is DFQATT, CDR2 SNEGSKA (reference sequence). The V and J ends lost 3 bases and 2 bases, in that order; junction bases with no gene match: 4. CDR3 coding DNA: TGCAGTGCTAGGTCGCAGGGGGCCTACGAGCAGTACTTC. This translates into CSARSQGAYEQYF.

This clonotype came up many times. The J gene is TRBJ2-7, the V gene TRBV11-2; D not certain. The CDR3 covers 13 residues. Per germline, CDR1 SGHAT and CDR2 FQNNGV. V lost 0 bases, J lost 3 bases, and 6 bases lay in between. The CDR3 here is CASSLDPVYEQYV. The CDR3 bases are TGTGCCAGCAGCTTAGACCCTGTCTACGAGCAGTACGTC.

There are a few counts of this clonotype. The CDR3 bases are TGCGCCAGCAGCCAGGGTTCTAAAGCAACTAATGAAAAACTGTTTTTT. Amino acids: CASSQGSKATNEKLFF. V is TRBV5-1 and J is TRBJ1-4; D might be TRBD1 (5 bases). Germline CDR1 SGHRS, CDR2 YFSETQ. The CDR3 is 16 residues long. The V and J ends lost 4 bases and 0 bases respectively, with 13 bases between them.

This clonotype has more than one count but fewer than ten. V usage is TRBV30 and J usage is TRBJ2-2; 7 nucleotides align to TRBD2. The CDR3 is 15 amino acids. CDR1 is GTSNPN and CDR2 is SVGIG in the germline V gene (reference sequence). J was trimmed by 6 bases and V by 3 bases; bases with no gene match: 10. This CDR3 reads CAWSPQTSRPGELFF. Written as DNA, the CDR3 is TGTGCCTGGAGCCCCCAGACTAGCCGCCCCGGGGAGCTGTTTTTT.

This clonotype was counted many times. V and J are TRBV11-2 and TRBJ2-1; D assignment may be TRBD1 or TRBD2 (5 bases each). The V end lost 4 bases, the J end lost 0 bases, and 13 bases lay between the germline ends. CDR1 and CDR2 from the germline V gene are SGHAT and FQNNGV. This CDR3 region has 16 residues. CDR3 protein: CASSWGGRTSYNEQFF. The CDR3 DNA follows: TGTGCCAGCAGCTGGGGCGGGCGGACCTCCTACAATGAGCAGTTCTTC.

This clonotype has at least ten counts. This chain uses TRBV20-1 with TRBJ1-1; D uncertain. Germline V gives CDR1 DFQATT, CDR2 SNEGSKA (reference sequence). The V gene lost 3 bases and the J gene lost 8 bases, with 16 bases spanning the gap. The CDR3 extends over 13 amino acids. As DNA, the CDR3 is TGCAGTGCTAGCCCGCAGCCCGTCCCCGAAGCTTTCTTT. This translates into CSASPQPVPEAFF.

This clonotype was recorded at least ten times. The chain couples TRBV4-1 to TRBJ1-2; D is undetermined. Trimming left V 3 bases short and J 7 bases short, with 9 bases between. Germline V gives CDR1 MGHRA, CDR2 YSYEKL. The CDR3 is 12 residues long. CDR3 protein: CASSQAGGGYTF. The CDR3 nucleotides are TGCGCCAGCAGCCAGGCAGGCGGTGGCTACACCTTC.

This clonotype was seen repeatedly, ten times or more. The chain combines TRBV12-3 or TRBV12-4 with TRBJ2-3; 7 positions agree with TRBD1. V trimming: 5 bases; J trimming: 10 bases; junction bases outside the gene matches: 15. This CDR3 spans 15 amino acids. The CDR3, as DNA: TGTGCCAGCAGTGGGTACGACAGGGACGGGTTTTCGCAGTATTTT. This codes for CASSGYDRDGFSQYF.

This clonotype was seen ten or more times. V gene TRBV12-5 combines with J gene TRBJ2-3; no clear D gene. Germline V lookup: CDR1 LGHNT, CDR2 FRNRAP. The CDR3 is made up of 12 amino acids. V was cut by 6 bases and J by 6 bases, with 10 bases left in between. The CDR3 region is CASGMRPDTQYF. In nucleotides, the CDR3 is TGTGCTAGTGGGATGAGACCGGATACGCAGTATTTT.

The table lists this clonotype with many counts. This chain connects TRBV6-5 to TRBJ2-7; D possibly uses TRBD1 or TRBD2 (5 bases each). Per germline, CDR1 MNHEY and CDR2 SVGAGI. Trimming pared 8 bases from V and 2 bases from J, leaving 19 bases between. The length of the CDR3 is 15 residues. In DNA, the CDR3 is TGTGCCAGCTCGAGGTCGGGGCAGGCGACCTACGAGCAGTACGTC. Translated: CASSRSGQATYEQYV.

In its sample, this clonotype was seen a few times. This chain joins TRBV6-5 and TRBJ2-3; 8 bases map to TRBD1. The V and J ends lost 4 bases and 2 bases, in that order; junction bases with no gene match: 2. CDR3 length: 14 residues. The germline V gene encodes CDR1 MNHEY and CDR2 SVGAGI. This CDR3 is CASSLTGVTDTQYF. DNA for the CDR3: TGTGCCAGCAGTTTGACAGGGGTCACAGATACGCAGTATTTT.

This clonotype was counted many times. The chain's CDR3 is CASSLAATLAGYEQFF. The CDR3 DNA reads as TGTGCCAGCAGTTTAGCCGCGACTCTCGCGGGTTATGAGCAGTTCTTC. The V and J genes are TRBV27 and TRBJ2-1; TRBD2 is a possible D gene (5 bases). The germline CDR1 and CDR2 sequences are MNHEY and SMNVEV (reference sequence). The CDR3 contains 16 residues. V gave up 2 bases and J gave up 8 bases, with 19 bases separating them.